These 8 T cell receptor beta chains were all obtained from the same sample, sequenced in a study of Ad26.COV2.S vaccination and SARS-CoV-2 variants. Treatment here: roughly 19 received Ad26.COV2.S at low or high dose, single or two shots; five or six received placebo; per-sample allocation not given. Day 63 after the first vaccine or placebo injection was the time point for sampling. Sequenced by immunoSEQ multiplex PCR; TCRdb stores in-frame clones only, minus some. This sample has 410,000 or so clones, with 75% to 95% found just once. Sample: peripheral blood, taken in a trial of Ad26.COV2.S vaccine versus placebo. Receptors were obtained from a person aged 18-60 years who received the Ad26.COV2.S COVID-19 vaccine or a placebo.

This chain joins TRBV27 and TRBJ1-1; 7 positions agree with TRBD1. V trimming: 7 bases; J trimming: 3 bases; junction bases outside the gene matches: 8. This CDR3 comprises 14 residues. Germline V gives CDR1 MNHEY, CDR2 SMNVEV (reference sequence). CDR3 bases: TGTGCCAGCAACACCGGGACAGCGGACACTGAAGCTTTCTTT. Translated, it gives CASNTGTADTEAFF.

J is TRBJ2-6 and V is TRBV2; a possible D gene is TRBD1 (6 bases). Trimming stripped 4 bases from V and 0 bases from J, with 10 bases between. CDR3 length: 16 residues. Looked up from germline, CDR1 is SNHLY and CDR2 is FYNNEI. The CDR3 DNA reads TGTGCCAGCAGTGTTCAACAGGGCTCTGGGGCCAACGTCCTGACTTTC. Protein sequence: CASSVQQGSGANVLTF.

The J gene is TRBJ2-7, the V gene TRBV6-1, with 7 bases that match TRBD1. This CDR3 has 15 amino acids. V trimming: 1 base; J trimming: 5 bases; junction bases outside the gene matches: 8. Germline V gene data show CDR1 as MNHNS and CDR2 as SASEGT. CDR3 protein: CASSEVWDSVHEQYF. In nucleotides, the CDR3 is TGTGCCAGCAGTGAAGTTTGGGACAGTGTCCACGAGCAGTACTTC.

The V and J genes are TRBV18 and TRBJ2-1; D unresolved. Trimming removed 2 bases at V and 5 bases at J, with 10 bases between. The CDR3 covers 14 residues. Germline V CDR1 and CDR2: KGHSH, LQKENI. CDR3 sequence (DNA): TGTGCCAGCTCACCAACGAGCTTGAACAATGAGCAGTTCTTC. This encodes CASSPTSLNNEQFF.

J is TRBJ1-1 and V is TRBV6-5; D not certain. In germline, CDR1 is MNHEY, CDR2 SVGAGI. V dropped 5 bases and J dropped 1 base, with 11 bases sitting between them. The CDR3 has 14 residues. CDR3 amino acids: CASSPRRRNTEAFF. The DNA of the CDR3 is TGTGCCAGCAGTCCCCGACGGAGGAACACTGAAGCTTTCTTT.

This sequence joins TRBV19 and TRBJ2-1, with 8 bases that match TRBD2. This CDR3 is 17 amino acids long. The V gene's germline CDR1 is LNHDA and CDR2 SQIVND (reference sequence). The trim removed 1 base at V and 4 bases at J, leaving 9 bases unmatched. The CDR3, as DNA: TGTGCCAGTAGTATAGGATTAGGTACTAGCGGTTACAATGAGCAGTTCTTC. It encodes CASSIGLGTSGYNEQFF.

The V and J genes are TRBV7-9 and TRBJ1-1, with a possible D match to TRBD1 (6 bases). Germline loops: CDR1 SEHNR, CDR2 FQNEAQ (reference sequence). CDR3 size: 12 residues. The V end lost 5 bases, the J end lost 11 bases, and 15 bases lay between the germline ends. The DNA for the CDR3 is TGTGCCAGCAGCCGGGGGGGGCGCTGGGCTTTCTTT. Translating gives CASSRGGRWAFF. Full variable domain (outside the CDR3, taken from reference TRBV7-9 and TRBJ1-1): DTGVSQNPRHKITKRGQNVTFRCDPISEHNRLYWYRQTLGQGPEFLTYFQNEAQLEKSRLLSDRFSAERPKGSFSTLEIQRTEQGDSAMYLCASSRGGRWAFFGQGTRLTVV.

V usage is TRBV30 and J usage is TRBJ1-5, with no clear D. CDR3 length: 13 amino acids. Between the trimmed V and J ends, which lost 5 bases and 2 bases, there was a span of 10 bases. Germline-derived CDR1 and CDR2 are GTSNPN and SVGIG (reference sequence). CDR3 in DNA: TGTGCCTGGGGGCACAGAGGCAATCAGCCCCAGCATTTT. This encodes CAWGHRGNQPQHF. Supplemented by reference TRBV30 and TRBJ1-5, the full variable domain reads SQTIHQWPATLVQPVGSPLSLECTVEGTSNPNLYWYRQAAGRGLQLLFYSVGIGQISSEVPQNLSASRPQDRQFILSSKKLLLSDSGFYLCAWGHRGNQPQHFGDGTRLSIL.